Listed below are T cell receptor beta chains from one sample, sequenced in a study of tumor-infiltrating lymphocytes in localized non-small cell lung cancer. Assay used: immunoSEQ multiplex PCR; TCRdb lists only in-frame clones, some missing. The data hold 10,000 to 13,000 clones, with 70% to 90% observed a single time. Sequencing input: uninvolved lung tissue not adjacent to the tumor. These receptor sequences come from a human donor with non-small cell lung cancer. CDR3s include the opening cysteine and the closing phenylalanine or tryptophan. The D gene is left open where the match is weak. Not every row has a clone size; where given, it reads once, few, many or a size class.

>TRBV6-5|.|.|TRBJ1-1
CASSRPRGTEAFF
TGTGCCAGCAGTCGACCCCGAGGCACTGAAGCTTTCTTT
>TRBV2|.|.|TRBJ2-3
CASRLDALGDTQYF
TGTGCCAGCAGACTGGACGCATTAGGGGATACGCAGTATTTT
>TRBV19|.|.|TRBJ1-1
CASTLTTGNTEAFF
TGTGCCAGTACCCTTACTACGGGAAACACTGAAGCTTTCTTT
>TRBV9|TRBD2|.|TRBJ2-1
CASSSGLAGVVDNEQFF
TGTGCCAGCAGCTCCGGACTAGCGGGGGTTGTGGACAATGAGCAGTTCTTC
>TRBV6-5|.|.|TRBJ1-2
CASRADKNYGYTF
TGTGCCAGCAGAGCGGACAAGAACTATGGCTACACCTTC
>TRBV6-5|TRBD2|.|TRBJ2-2
CASSYKRGGTGELFF
TGTGCCAGCAGTTACAAGCGGGGTGGCACCGGGGAGCTGTTTTTT
>TRBV7-2|TRBD1|.|TRBJ2-2
CASSLVGGANTGELFF
TGTGCCAGCAGCTTAGTAGGGGGCGCGAACACCGGGGAGCTGTTTTTT
>TRBV6-5|TRBD1|.|TRBJ2-5
CASSSGQGWGETQYF
TGTGCCAGCAGCTCAGGACAGGGTTGGGGAGAGACCCAGTACTTC
>TRBV7-9|.|.|TRBJ1-3
CASSHTGGVGNTIYF
TGTGCCAGCAGCCATACAGGCGGGGTAGGAAACACCATATATTTT
>TRBV10-3|TRBD1|.|TRBJ1-1
CAISENVRTGHTEAFF
TGTGCCATCAGTGAGAACGTACGGACAGGGCACACTGAAGCTTTCTTT
>TRBV6-1|TRBD2|few|TRBJ2-2
CASSEARGASNTGELFF
TGTGCCAGCAGTGAAGCGCGGGGGGCCTCGAACACCGGGGAGCTGTTTTTT
>TRBV6-4|.|.|TRBJ1-2
CASSDTGTYGYTF
TGTGCCAGCAGTGACACGGGGACCTATGGCTACACCTTC
>TRBV9|.|.|TRBJ1-1
CASSPYWNMNTEAFF
TGTGCCAGCAGCCCATACTGGAATATGAACACTGAAGCTTTCTTT
>TRBV7-2|.|once|TRBJ2-1
CASSLLSDLRFLSYNEQFF
TGTGCCAGCAGCTTATTGAGTGATTTGCGTTTTCTCTCCTACAATGAGCAGTTCTTC
>TRBV6-6|.|.|TRBJ2-7
CASSSGGKGEQYF
TGTGCCAGCTCTTCCGGGGGCAAAGGAGAGCAGTACTTC
>TRBV5-1|.|.|TRBJ2-5
CASSLSSGVQETQYF
TGCGCCAGCAGCTTGTCCTCCGGGGTACAAGAGACCCAGTACTTC
>TRBV10-3|.|.|TRBJ2-7
CASLLGTGLTEQYF
TGTGCCAGTCTATTGGGGACCGGCTTAACGGAGCAGTACTTC
>TRBV18|TRBD1|.|TRBJ2-4
CASSPLPPGQGAKNIQYF
TGTGCCAGCTCACCATTACCCCCGGGACAGGGGGCCAAAAACATTCAGTACTTC
>TRBV20-1|.|.|TRBJ2-5
CSAREVETQYF
TGCAGTGCTAGAGAGGTGGAGACCCAGTACTTC
>TRBV7-9|TRBD2|once|TRBJ2-3
CASSLAGGVVDTQYF
TGTGCCAGCAGTCTAGCGGGGGGGGTAGTAGATACGCAGTATTTT
>TRBV11-2|TRBD2|.|TRBJ2-7
CASSPGGTSGYEQYF
TGTGCCAGCAGCCCCGGTGGGACTAGCGGTTACGAGCAGTACTTC
>TRBV15|.|.|TRBJ1-2
CATSRDNSRVYGYTF
TGTGCCACCAGCAGAGATAACTCCAGGGTCTATGGCTACACCTTC
>TRBV29-1|.|once|TRBJ1-1
CSVAQPVFMNTEAFF
TGCAGCGTTGCACAGCCAGTCTTCATGAACACTGAAGCTTTCTTT
>TRBV9|TRBD2|.|TRBJ2-7
CASSVAASGGYEQYF
TGTGCCAGCAGCGTAGCGGCTAGCGGGGGATACGAGCAGTACTTC
>TRBV5-4|.|once|TRBJ2-4
CASSTSDLTKNIQYF
TGTGCCAGCAGCACATCGGATCTAACCAAAAACATTCAGTACTTC
>TRBV14|TRBD2|.|TRBJ2-7
CASSPSRGGMLEQYF
TGTGCCAGCAGCCCCTCACGGGGGGGTATGTTAGAGCAGTACTTC
>TRBV7-8|TRBD1|.|TRBJ1-5
CASSPDRGRNQPQHF
TGTGCCAGCAGCCCGGACAGGGGAAGAAATCAGCCCCAGCATTTT
>TRBV5-1|.|.|TRBJ2-2
CASSLFGTIGTGELFF
TGCGCCAGCAGCTTGTTCGGGACGATAGGTACCGGGGAGCTGTTTTTT
>TRBV11-3|.|once|TRBJ2-1
CASSLDRGGSYNEQFF
TGTGCCAGCAGCTTAGATCGTGGCGGTTCCTACAATGAGCAGTTCTTC
>TRBV20-1|.|.|TRBJ2-7
CSALNVGEQYF
TGCAGTGCCCTGAATGTCGGGGAGCAGTACTTC
>TRBV18|TRBD1|once|TRBJ2-2
CASSPSSGTGNTGELFF
TGTGCCAGCTCACCGTCTTCCGGGACAGGGAACACCGGGGAGCTGTTTTTT
>TRBV7-9|.|.|TRBJ2-1
CASNHNEQFF
TGTGCCAGCAACCACAATGAGCAGTTCTTC
>TRBV5-6|.|.|TRBJ2-7
CASSLEQGRIRYEQYF
TGTGCCAGCAGCTTGGAGCAGGGTCGAATTCGCTACGAGCAGTACTTC
>TRBV27|.|.|TRBJ2-3
CASSLRGGTDTQYF
TGTGCCAGCAGTTTAAGGGGGGGCACAGATACGCAGTATTTT
>TRBV5-8|TRBD2|medium-sized|TRBJ2-2
CASNFGSVAGMVTGELFF
TGTGCCAGCAACTTTGGTTCCGTAGCGGGTATGGTCACCGGGGAGCTGTTTTTT
>TRBV6-1|TRBD1|.|TRBJ1-2
CASSGWTGTNYGYTF
TGTGCCAGCAGTGGATGGACAGGGACTAACTATGGCTACACCTTC
>TRBV28|TRBD1|.|TRBJ2-1
CASSISGQGFYNEQFF
TGTGCCAGCAGTATCTCAGGACAGGGGTTCTACAATGAGCAGTTCTTC
>TRBV6-6|.|.|TRBJ2-7
CASSAGEWNEQYF
TGTGCCAGCAGTGCCGGGGAGTGGAACGAGCAGTACTTC
>TRBV10-2|TRBD1|.|TRBJ1-1
CANTRPTGPTEAFF
TGCGCCAACACCAGACCGACAGGGCCCACTGAAGCTTTCTTT
>TRBV4-2|.|.|TRBJ2-7
CASSQEVQSRYEQYF
TGTGCCAGCAGCCAAGAGGTCCAGAGCCGCTACGAGCAGTACTTC
>TRBV25-1|.|.|TRBJ2-2
CASSPPVGELFF
TGTGCCAGCAGTCCGCCGGTCGGGGAGCTGTTTTTT
>TRBV7-2|TRBD2|once|TRBJ2-3
CASSFLTSGNTDTQYF
TGTGCCAGCAGCTTCCTTACTAGCGGGAACACAGATACGCAGTATTTT
>TRBV7-2|.|.|TRBJ2-7
CASSLGGRLGEQYF
TGTGCCAGCAGCTTAGGAGGCAGGTTAGGCGAGCAGTACTTC
>TRBV4-2|.|.|TRBJ2-1
CASSPGNLHANEQFF
TGTGCCAGCAGCCCAGGGAACCTGCACGCCAATGAGCAGTTCTTC
>TRBV18|.|.|TRBJ1-3
CASSQGTGGNTIYF
TGTGCCAGCTCCCAAGGGACTGGTGGAAACACCATATATTTT
>TRBV14|.|.|TRBJ2-4
CASSQGAHPGAKNIQYF
TGTGCCAGCAGCCAAGGGGCTCATCCAGGGGCCAAAAACATTCAGTACTTC
>TRBV7-9|.|.|TRBJ2-7
CASSLGPQATYEQYF
TGTGCCAGCAGCTTAGGTCCCCAGGCTACCTACGAGCAGTACTTC
>TRBV2|.|.|TRBJ1-2
CASSDMAGFYGYTF
TGTGCCAGCAGTGATATGGCAGGTTTTTATGGCTACACCTTC
>TRBV6-5|TRBD1|few|TRBJ1-2
CASSGDRVRSGYTF
TGTGCCAGCAGTGGGGACAGGGTGCGGAGTGGCTACACCTTC
>TRBV5-6|.|.|TRBJ1-3
CASSQAGSRSGNTIYF
TGTGCCAGCAGCCAGGCGGGCAGTCGCTCTGGAAACACCATATATTTT
>TRBV5-1|TRBD1|.|TRBJ2-7
CASSFAQGNYEQYF
TGCGCCAGCAGCTTTGCACAGGGGAACTACGAGCAGTACTTC